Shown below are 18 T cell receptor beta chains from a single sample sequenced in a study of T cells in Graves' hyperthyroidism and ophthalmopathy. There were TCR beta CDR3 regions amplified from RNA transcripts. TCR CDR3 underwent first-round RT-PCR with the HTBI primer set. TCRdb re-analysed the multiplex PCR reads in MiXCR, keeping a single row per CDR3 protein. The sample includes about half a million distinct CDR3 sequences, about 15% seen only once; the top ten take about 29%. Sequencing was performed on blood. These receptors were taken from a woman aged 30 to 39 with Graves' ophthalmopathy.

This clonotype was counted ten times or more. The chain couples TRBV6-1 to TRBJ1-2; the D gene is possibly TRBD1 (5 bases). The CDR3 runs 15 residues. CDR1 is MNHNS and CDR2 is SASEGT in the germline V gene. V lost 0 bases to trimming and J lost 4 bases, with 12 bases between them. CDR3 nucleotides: TGTGCCAGCAGTGAAGCGCTTCCGGGGGGCTATGGCTACACCTTC. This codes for CASSEALPGGYGYTF.

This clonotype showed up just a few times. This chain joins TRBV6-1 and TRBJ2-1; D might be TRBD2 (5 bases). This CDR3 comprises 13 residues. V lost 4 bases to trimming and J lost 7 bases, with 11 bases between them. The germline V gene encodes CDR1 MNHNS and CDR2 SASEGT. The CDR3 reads CASSGNGKNEQFF. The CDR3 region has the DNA TGTGCCAGCAGTGGGAACGGGAAAAATGAGCAGTTCTTC.

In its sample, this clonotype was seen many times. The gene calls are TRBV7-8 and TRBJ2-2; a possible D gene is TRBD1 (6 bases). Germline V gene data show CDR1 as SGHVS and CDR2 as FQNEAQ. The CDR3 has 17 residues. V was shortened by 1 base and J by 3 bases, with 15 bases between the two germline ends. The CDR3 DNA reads TGTGCCAGCAGCTTAGGCGAACAGGGCGAATACACCGGGGAGCTGTTTTTT. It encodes CASSLGEQGEYTGELFF.

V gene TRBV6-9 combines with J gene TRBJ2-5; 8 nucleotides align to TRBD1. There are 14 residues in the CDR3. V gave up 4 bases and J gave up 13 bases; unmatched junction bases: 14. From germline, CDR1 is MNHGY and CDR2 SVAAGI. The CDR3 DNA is TGTGCCAGCAGTTCCCAGGGGGCCCGGGCCGTGTGGTACTTC. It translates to CASSSQGARAVWYF.

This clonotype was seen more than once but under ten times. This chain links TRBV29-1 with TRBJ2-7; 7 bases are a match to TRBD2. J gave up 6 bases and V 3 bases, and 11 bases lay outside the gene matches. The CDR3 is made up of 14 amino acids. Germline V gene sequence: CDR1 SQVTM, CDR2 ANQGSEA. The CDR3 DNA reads TGCAGCGTTGACAAGAGCGGGATTTATACCGAGCAGTACTTC. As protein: CSVDKSGIYTEQYF.

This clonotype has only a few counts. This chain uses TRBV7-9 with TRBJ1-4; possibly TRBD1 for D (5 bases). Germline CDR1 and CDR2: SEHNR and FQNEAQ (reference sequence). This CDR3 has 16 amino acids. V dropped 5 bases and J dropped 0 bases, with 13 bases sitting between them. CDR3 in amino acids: CASSETAIATNEKLFF. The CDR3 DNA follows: TGTGCCAGCAGCGAGACAGCTATAGCAACTAATGAAAAACTGTTTTTT.

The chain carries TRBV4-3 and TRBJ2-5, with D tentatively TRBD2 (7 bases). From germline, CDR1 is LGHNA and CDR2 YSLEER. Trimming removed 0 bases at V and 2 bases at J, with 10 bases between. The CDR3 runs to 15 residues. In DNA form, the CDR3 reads TGCGCCAGCAGCCAAGAAGGGGGGGATCAAGAGACCCAGTACTTC. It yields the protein CASSQEGGDQETQYF.

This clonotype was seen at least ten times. For the CDR3, the DNA is TGTGCCAGCAGCTTCAGGACGGGGTCCTACAATGAGCAGTTCTTC. Amino acids: CASSFRTGSYNEQFF. The chain combines TRBV7-3 with TRBJ2-1; perhaps TRBD2 as D (5 bases). Germline lookup yields CDR1 SGHTA and CDR2 FQGTGA. CDR3 length: 15 residues. Trimming cost V 3 bases and J 1 base, with 10 bases left between them.

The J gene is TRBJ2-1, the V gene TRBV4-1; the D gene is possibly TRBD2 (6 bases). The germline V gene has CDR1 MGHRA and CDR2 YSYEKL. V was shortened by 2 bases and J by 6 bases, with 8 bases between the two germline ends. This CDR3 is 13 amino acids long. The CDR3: CASSQPSANEQFF. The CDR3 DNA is TGCGCCAGCAGCCAACCTAGCGCCAATGAGCAGTTCTTC.

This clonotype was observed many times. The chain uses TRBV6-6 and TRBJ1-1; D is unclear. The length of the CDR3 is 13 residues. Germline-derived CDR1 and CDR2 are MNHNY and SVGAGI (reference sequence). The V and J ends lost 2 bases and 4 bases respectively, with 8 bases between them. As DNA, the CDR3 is TGTGCCAGCAGTTACGAGGGCGGCACTGAAGCTTTCTTT. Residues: CASSYEGGTEAFF.

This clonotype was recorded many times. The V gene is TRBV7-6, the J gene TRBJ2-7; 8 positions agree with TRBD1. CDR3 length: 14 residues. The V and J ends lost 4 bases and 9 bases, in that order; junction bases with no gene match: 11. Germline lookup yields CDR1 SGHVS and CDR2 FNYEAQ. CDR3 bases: TGTGCCAGCAGCTCAGACAGGGGCCGCGATGGGCAGTACTTC. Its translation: CASSSDRGRDGQYF.

The CDR3: CASSWDRGLTDSPLHF. As DNA, the CDR3 is TGTGCCAGCAGTTGGGACAGGGGGCTTACAGATTCACCCCTCCACTTT. The chain combines TRBV6-1 with TRBJ1-6; 12 bases are a match to TRBD1. The CDR3 sequence is 16 residues long. V lost 5 bases to trimming and J lost 8 bases; unmatched junction nucleotides: 7. The V gene's germline CDR1 is MNHNS and CDR2 SASEGT.

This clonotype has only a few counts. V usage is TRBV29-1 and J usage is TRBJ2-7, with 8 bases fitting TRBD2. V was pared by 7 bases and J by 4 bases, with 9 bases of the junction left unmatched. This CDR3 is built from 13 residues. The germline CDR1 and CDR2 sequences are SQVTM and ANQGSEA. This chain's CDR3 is CSARRAGAYEQYF. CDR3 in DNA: TGCAGCGCCCGAAGAGCGGGAGCTTACGAGCAGTACTTC.

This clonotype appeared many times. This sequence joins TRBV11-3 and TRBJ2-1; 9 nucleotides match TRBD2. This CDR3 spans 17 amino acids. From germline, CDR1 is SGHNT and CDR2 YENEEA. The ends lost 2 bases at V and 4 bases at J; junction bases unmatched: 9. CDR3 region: CASSLTAGGPRYNEQFF. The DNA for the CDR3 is TGTGCCAGCAGCTTAACGGCGGGAGGGCCGCGATACAATGAGCAGTTCTTC.

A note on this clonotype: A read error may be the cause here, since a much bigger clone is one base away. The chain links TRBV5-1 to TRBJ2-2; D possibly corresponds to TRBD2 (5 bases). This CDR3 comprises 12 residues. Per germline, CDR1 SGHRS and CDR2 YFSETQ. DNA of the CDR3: TGCGCCAGCACGGCCCCCACCGGGGAGCTGTTGTTT. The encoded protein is CASTAPTGELLF.

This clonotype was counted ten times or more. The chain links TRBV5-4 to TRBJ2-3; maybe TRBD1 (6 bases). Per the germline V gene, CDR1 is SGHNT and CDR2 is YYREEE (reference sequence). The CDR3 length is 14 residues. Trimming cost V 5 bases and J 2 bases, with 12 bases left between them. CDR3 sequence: CASRLTGTTDTQYF. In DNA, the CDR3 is TGTGCCAGCAGATTGACAGGTACCACAGATACGCAGTATTTT.

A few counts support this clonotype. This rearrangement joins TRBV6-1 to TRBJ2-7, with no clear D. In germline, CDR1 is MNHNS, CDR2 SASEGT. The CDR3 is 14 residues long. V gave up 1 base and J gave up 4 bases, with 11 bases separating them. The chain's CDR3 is CASSEGAGEYEQYF. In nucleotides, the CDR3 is TGTGCCAGCAGTGAAGGGGCAGGCGAGTACGAGCAGTACTTC.

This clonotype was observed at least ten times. The CDR3 loop reads CASRTTPSSYEQYF. DNA of the CDR3: TGTGCCAGCAGAACAACTCCCAGCTCCTACGAGCAGTACTTC. This rearrangement joins TRBV6-2 or TRBV6-3 to TRBJ2-7; D is uncertain. Trimming took off 6 bases at V and 0 bases at J, with 12 bases between the two ends. The germline V gene encodes CDR1 MNHEY and CDR2 SVGEGT. This CDR3 is built from 14 residues.